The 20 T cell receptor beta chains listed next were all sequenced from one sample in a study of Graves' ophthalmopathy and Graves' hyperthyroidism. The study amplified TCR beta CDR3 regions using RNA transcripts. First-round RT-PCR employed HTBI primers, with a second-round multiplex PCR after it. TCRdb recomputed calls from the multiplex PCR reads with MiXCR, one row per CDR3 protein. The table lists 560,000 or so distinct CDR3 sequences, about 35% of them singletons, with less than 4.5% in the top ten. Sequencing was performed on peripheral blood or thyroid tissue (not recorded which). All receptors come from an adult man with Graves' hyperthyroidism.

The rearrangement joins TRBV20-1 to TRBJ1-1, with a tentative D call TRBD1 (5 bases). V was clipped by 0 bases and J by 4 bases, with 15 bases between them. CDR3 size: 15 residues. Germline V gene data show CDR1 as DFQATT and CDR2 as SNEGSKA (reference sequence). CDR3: CSARDLRGRGTEAFF. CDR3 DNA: TGCAGTGCTAGAGATCTACGGGGACGGGGCACTGAAGCTTTCTTT.

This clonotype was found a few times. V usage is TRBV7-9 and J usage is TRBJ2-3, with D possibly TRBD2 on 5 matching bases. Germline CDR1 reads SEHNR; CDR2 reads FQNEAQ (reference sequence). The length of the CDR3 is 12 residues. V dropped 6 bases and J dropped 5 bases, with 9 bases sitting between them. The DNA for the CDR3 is TGTGCCAGCAGTTACGGGGTAGATACGCAGTATTTT. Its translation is CASSYGVDTQYF.

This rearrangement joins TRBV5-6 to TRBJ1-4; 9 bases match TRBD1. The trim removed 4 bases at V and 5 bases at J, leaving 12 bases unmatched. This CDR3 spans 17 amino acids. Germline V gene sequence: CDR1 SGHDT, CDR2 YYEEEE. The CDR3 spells CASSRRQGVVVNEKLFF. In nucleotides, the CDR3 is TGTGCCAGCAGCCGAAGACAGGGGGTTGTCGTGAATGAAAAACTGTTTTTT.

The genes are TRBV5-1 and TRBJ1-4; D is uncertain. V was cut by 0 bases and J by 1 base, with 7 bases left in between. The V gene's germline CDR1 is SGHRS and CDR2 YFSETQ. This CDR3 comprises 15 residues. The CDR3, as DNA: TGCGCCAGCAGCTTGGACAGAATAACTAATGAAAAACTGTTTTTT. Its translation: CASSLDRITNEKLFF.

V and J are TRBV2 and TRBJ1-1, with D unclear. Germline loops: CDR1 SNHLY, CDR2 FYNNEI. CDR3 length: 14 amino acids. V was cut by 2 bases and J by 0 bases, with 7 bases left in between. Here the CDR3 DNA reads TGTGCCAGCAGTGAATTCCCACTGAACACTGAAGCTTTCTTT. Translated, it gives CASSEFPLNTEAFF.

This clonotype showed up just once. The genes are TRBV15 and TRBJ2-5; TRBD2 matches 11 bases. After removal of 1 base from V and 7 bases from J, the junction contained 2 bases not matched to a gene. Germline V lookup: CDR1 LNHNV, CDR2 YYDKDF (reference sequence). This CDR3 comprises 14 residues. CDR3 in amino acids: CATSRGGTSGTQYF. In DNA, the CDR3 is TGTGCCACCAGCAGAGGGGGGACTAGCGGGACCCAGTACTTC.

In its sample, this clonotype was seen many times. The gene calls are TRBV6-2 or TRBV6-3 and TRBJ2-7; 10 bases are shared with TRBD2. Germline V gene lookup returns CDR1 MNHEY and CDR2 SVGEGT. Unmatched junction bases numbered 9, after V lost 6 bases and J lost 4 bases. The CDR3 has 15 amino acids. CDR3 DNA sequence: TGTGCCAGCAGGCCTCCGGGACTAGCGCGTTACGAGCAGTACTTC. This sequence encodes CASRPPGLARYEQYF.

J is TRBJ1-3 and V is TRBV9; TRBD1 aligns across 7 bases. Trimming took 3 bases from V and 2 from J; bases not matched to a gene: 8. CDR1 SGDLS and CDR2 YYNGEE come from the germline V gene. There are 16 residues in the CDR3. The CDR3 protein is CASSESPTGTGNTIYF. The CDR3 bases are TGTGCCAGCAGCGAGAGCCCGACAGGGACTGGAAACACCATATATTTT.

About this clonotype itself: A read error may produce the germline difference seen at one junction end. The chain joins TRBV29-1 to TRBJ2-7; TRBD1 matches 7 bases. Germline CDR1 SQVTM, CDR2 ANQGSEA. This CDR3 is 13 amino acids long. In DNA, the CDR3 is TGCAGCTTTGACAGGGACCGTACCTACGAGCAGTACTTC. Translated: CSFDRDRTYEQYF.

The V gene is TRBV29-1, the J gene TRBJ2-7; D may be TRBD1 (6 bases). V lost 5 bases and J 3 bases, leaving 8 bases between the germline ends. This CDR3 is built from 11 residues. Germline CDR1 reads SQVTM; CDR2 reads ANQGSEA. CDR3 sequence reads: CSVWTDYEQYF. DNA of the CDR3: TGCAGCGTTTGGACAGACTACGAGCAGTACTTC.

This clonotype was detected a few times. The DNA of the CDR3 is TGTGCCAGCTCACCAACCGGGAGGCAGGGTAGCACTGAAGCTTTCTTT. It translates to CASSPTGRQGSTEAFF. The chain recombines TRBV10-3 with TRBJ1-1; TRBD1 is a possible D gene (5 bases). The V end was cut by 10 bases, the J end by 4 bases, with 25 bases between. CDR1 ENHRY and CDR2 SYGVKD come from the germline V gene. There are 16 residues in the CDR3.

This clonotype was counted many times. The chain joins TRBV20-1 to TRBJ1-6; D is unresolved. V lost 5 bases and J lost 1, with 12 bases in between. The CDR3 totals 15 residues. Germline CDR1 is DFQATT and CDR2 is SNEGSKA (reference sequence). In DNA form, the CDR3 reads TGCAGTGCTCCGGGTGACATTTCCTATAATTCACCCCTCCACTTT. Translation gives CSAPGDISYNSPLHF.

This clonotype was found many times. CDR3 nucleotide sequence: TGCAGTGCTAGGGTGGCGTCAGGTAGCAATCAGCCCCAGCATTTT. It codes for CSARVASGSNQPQHF. This rearrangement joins TRBV20-1 to TRBJ1-5, with unresolved D. The CDR3 is made up of 15 amino acids. Germline values: CDR1 DFQATT, CDR2 SNEGSKA (reference sequence). Trimming took 3 bases from V and 0 from J, leaving 12 bases between them.

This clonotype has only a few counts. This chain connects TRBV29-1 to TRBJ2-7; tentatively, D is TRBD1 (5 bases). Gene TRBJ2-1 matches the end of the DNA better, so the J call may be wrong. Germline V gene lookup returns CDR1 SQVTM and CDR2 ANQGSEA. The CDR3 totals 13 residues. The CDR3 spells CSANGASWDEQFF. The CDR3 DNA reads TGCAGCGCTAATGGGGCTAGTTGGGATGAGCAGTTCTTC.

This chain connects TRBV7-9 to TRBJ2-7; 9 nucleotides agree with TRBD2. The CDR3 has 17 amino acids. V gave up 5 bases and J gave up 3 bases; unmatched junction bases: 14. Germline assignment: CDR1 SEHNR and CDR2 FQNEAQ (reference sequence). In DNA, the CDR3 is TGTGCCAGCAGCACTATAGCGGGGGAGCGGAGATACTACGAGCAGTACTTC. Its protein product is CASSTIAGERRYYEQYF.

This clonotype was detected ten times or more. Written as DNA, the CDR3 is TGCAGCGTTGTGGGCCGGGCCTCCTACGAGCAGTACTTC. This encodes CSVVGRASYEQYF. The V and J genes are TRBV29-1 and TRBJ2-7; unclear D gene. CDR1 SQVTM and CDR2 ANQGSEA come from the germline V gene. V was pared by 4 bases and J by 0 bases, with 10 bases between. This CDR3 region has 13 residues.

The DNA of the CDR3 is TGTGCCAGCTCACCACTAGTCAGTCAAGAGACCCAGTACTTC. The encoded protein is CASSPLVSQETQYF. The V gene is TRBV18, the J gene TRBJ2-5; D ambiguous. This CDR3 is 14 amino acids long. CDR1 KGHSH and CDR2 LQKENI come from the germline V gene. V was trimmed by 1 base and J by 2 bases, leaving 8 bases between them. The whole variable domain, filled in from reference TRBV18 and TRBJ2-5, reads NAGVMQNPRHLVRRRGQEARLRCSPMKGHSHVYWYRQLPEEGLKFMVYLQKENIIDESGMPKERFSAEFPKEGPSILRIQQVVRGDSAAYFCASSPLVSQETQYFGPGTRLLVL.

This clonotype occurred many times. The CDR3 nucleotides are TGCAGTGTTGCGACTCCTTCCTACGAGCAGTACTTC. Translation: CSVATPSYEQYF. This sequence joins TRBV20-1 and TRBJ2-7; D is unclear. CDR3 length: 12 residues. With 7 bases removed from V and 1 base from J, the gap between germline ends came to 11 bases. Germline V gene sequence: CDR1 DFQATT, CDR2 SNEGSKA (reference sequence).

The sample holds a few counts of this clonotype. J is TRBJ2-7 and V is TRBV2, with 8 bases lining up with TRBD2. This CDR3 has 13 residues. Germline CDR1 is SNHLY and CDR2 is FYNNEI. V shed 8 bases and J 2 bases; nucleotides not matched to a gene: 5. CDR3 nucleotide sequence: TGTGCCAGCGGTAGCGGGAATCCCTACGAGCAGTACTTC. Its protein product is CASGSGNPYEQYF.

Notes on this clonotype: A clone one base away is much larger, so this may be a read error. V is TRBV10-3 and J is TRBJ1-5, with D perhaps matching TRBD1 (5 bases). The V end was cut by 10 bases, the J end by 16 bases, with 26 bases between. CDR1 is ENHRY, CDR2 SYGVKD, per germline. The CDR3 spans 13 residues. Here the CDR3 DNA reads TGTGCCAGCAGGGAGGCGGCACAGAACCTTTCCCATTTT. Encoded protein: CASREAAQNLSHF.